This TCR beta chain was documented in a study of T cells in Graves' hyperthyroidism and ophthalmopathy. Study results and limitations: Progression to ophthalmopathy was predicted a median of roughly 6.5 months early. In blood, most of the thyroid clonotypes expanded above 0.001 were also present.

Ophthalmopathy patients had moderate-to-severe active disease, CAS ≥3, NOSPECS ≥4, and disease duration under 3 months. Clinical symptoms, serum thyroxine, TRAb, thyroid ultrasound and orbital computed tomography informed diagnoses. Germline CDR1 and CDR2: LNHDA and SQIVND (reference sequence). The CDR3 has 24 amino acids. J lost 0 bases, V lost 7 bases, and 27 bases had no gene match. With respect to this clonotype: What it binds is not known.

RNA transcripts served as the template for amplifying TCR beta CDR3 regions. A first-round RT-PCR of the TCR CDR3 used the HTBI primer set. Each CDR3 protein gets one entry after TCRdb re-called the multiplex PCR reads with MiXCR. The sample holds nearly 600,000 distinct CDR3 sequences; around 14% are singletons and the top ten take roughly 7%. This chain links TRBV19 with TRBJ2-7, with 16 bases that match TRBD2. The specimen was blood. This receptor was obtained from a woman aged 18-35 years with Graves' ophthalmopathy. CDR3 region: CASTTSPPTGTPGLAGGSSYEQYF. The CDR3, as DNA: TGTGCCAGTACCACCTCGCCCCCCACAGGGACCCCGGGACTAGCGGGAGGGAGCTCCTACGAGCAGTACTTC.